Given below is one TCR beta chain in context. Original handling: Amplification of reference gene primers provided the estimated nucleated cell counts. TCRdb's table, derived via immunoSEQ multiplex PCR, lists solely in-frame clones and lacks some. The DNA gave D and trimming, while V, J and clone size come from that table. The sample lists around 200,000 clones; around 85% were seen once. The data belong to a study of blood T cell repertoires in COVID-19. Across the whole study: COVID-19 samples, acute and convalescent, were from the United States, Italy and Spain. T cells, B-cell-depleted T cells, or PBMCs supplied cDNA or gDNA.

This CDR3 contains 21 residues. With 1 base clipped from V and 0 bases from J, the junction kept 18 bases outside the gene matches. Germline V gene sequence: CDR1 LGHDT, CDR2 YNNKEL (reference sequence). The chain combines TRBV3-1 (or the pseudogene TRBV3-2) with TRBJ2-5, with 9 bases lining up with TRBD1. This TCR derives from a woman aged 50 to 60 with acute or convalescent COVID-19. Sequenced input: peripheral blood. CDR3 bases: TGTGCCAGCAGCCAAGGCCGGGACGGACAGGGGCTTTTATCGTACCAAGAGACCCAGTACTTC. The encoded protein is CASSQGRDGQGLLSYQETQYF.